This T cell receptor (beta chain) was captured by sequencing in a study of PD-L1 blockade in urothelial cancer. Only in-frame clones appear in the TCRdb table, and some are missing; sequencing was by immunoSEQ multiplex PCR. This sample has roughly 40,000 clones, with roughly 86% found just once. V lost 4 bases to trimming and J lost 4 bases; unmatched junction nucleotides: 6. Germline V gives CDR1 LNHDA, CDR2 SQIVND (reference sequence). The CDR3 has 15 residues. The specimen comprised PBMCs, sampled around atezolizumab (anti-PD-L1) treatment. The rearrangement uses TRBV19 and TRBJ1-4; 7 positions agree with TRBD1. The receptor was derived from a man aged 65 to 79 with urothelial cancer. The DNA of the CDR3 is TGTGCCAGTAGTACTCGGACAGGCCGTAATGAAAAACTGTTTTTT. Residues: CASSTRTGRNEKLFF. The entire variable domain, with the rest obtained from reference TRBV19 and TRBJ1-4, is as follows: DGGITQSPKYLFRKEGQNVTLSCEQNLNHDAMYWYRQDPGQGLRLIYYSQIVNDFQKGDIAEGYSVSREKKESFPLTVTSAQKNPTAFYLCASSTRTGRNEKLFFGSGTQLSVL.